These 10 T cell receptor beta chains share one sample of origin, sequenced in a study of blood T cell repertoires in COVID-19. Profiled with immunoSEQ multiplex PCR; TCRdb holds only in-frame clones, not every one. The data show 63,000 or so clones, with about 81% seen just once and 9.2% held by the top ten. Source material: peripheral blood. The receptor source for this set is a human donor in a cohort sampled during active COVID-19.

In regard to this clone: The same CDR3 can be traced to other DNA sequences in this sample. The chain carries TRBV12-3 or TRBV12-4 and TRBJ2-7; D is perhaps TRBD1 (5 bases). CDR3 size: 12 residues. With 6 bases removed from V and 3 bases from J, the gap between germline ends came to 9 bases. CDR3 nucleotides: TGTGCCAGCAGCTCAGACAGCTACGAGCAGTACTTC. The encoded protein is CASSSDSYEQYF.

This clone has just one count. V is TRBV28 and J is TRBJ2-7, with D hard to call. Trimming cost V 3 bases and J 3 bases, with 6 bases left between them. The CDR3 contains 12 residues. CDR1 and CDR2 from the germline V gene are MDHEN and SYDVKM. This CDR3 is CASSFSFYEQYF. Written as DNA, the CDR3 is TGTGCCAGCAGTTTTTCCTTCTACGAGCAGTACTTC.

This chain uses TRBV19 with TRBJ1-1; 7 positions match TRBD1. Germline CDR1 is LNHDA and CDR2 is SQIVND (reference sequence). J was trimmed by 4 bases and V by 10 bases; bases with no gene match: 9. This CDR3 spans 13 amino acids. The CDR3 nucleotides read TGTGCCACAGGGGGATCAGGGCTCACTGAAGCTTTCTTT. It is translated as CATGGSGLTEAFF.

V is TRBV6-5 and J is TRBJ2-3, with TRBD1 identical over 8 bases. In germline, CDR1 is MNHEY, CDR2 SVGAGI. CDR3 size: 15 residues. V lost 6 bases to trimming and J lost 2 bases; unmatched junction nucleotides: 7. In DNA form, the CDR3 reads TGTGCCAGCAGCCCGACAGGGGACGACACAGATACGCAGTATTTT. This translates into CASSPTGDDTDTQYF.

J is TRBJ2-1 and V is TRBV6-4; 11 bases map to TRBD2. Germline V gene data show CDR1 as MRHNA and CDR2 as SNTAGT. The CDR3 extends over 16 amino acids. The junction had 2 bases not matched to a gene; V was cut back by 4 bases and J by 0 bases. Here the CDR3 DNA reads TGTGCCAGCAGTGTAGCGGGAGGGGGCTCCTACAATGAGCAGTTCTTC. This sequence encodes CASSVAGGGSYNEQFF.

The chain has TRBV2 and TRBJ2-7, with 7 bases identical to TRBD1. This CDR3 has 14 residues. Germline V lookup: CDR1 SNHLY, CDR2 FYNNEI. The V and J ends lost 8 bases and 5 bases, in that order; junction bases with no gene match: 12. DNA for the CDR3: TGTGCCAGCGAACGAGACAGGGTCATCCACGAGCAGTACTTC. Its translation: CASERDRVIHEQYF.

The CDR3 is CASSYWGETGELFF. The CDR3 DNA is TGTGCCAGCAGTTATTGGGGGGAGACCGGGGAGCTGTTTTTT. The rearrangement links TRBV6-2 or TRBV6-3 to TRBJ2-2, with a tentative D call TRBD2 (6 bases). Germline assignment: CDR1 MNHEY and CDR2 SVGEGT. The length of the CDR3 is 14 residues. V was pared by 3 bases and J by 5 bases, with 10 bases between.

This clone showed up just a few times. The rearrangement links TRBV5-4 to TRBJ1-6, with 9 nucleotides matching TRBD1. Germline V gives CDR1 SGHNT, CDR2 YYREEE (reference sequence). CDR3 length: 14 residues. The trim removed 4 bases at V and 15 bases at J, leaving 11 bases unmatched. The CDR3 spells CASSLDRGNPILHF. The DNA for the CDR3 is TGTGCCAGCAGCCTGGACAGGGGAAATCCGATCCTCCACTTT.

CDR3 bases: TGTGCCAGTAGTGGCCAGACAACTAATGAAAAACTGTTTTTT. Translation: CASSGQTTNEKLFF. This rearrangement joins TRBV19 to TRBJ1-4, with D hard to call. Germline V gene data show CDR1 as LNHDA and CDR2 as SQIVND (reference sequence). Trimming left V 5 bases short and J 0 bases short, with 7 bases between. This CDR3 is built from 14 residues.

A few counts support this clone. J is TRBJ2-7 and V is TRBV4-2; tentatively, D is TRBD1 (6 bases). The CDR3 loop spans 15 amino acids. Germline V gene data show CDR1 as LGHNA and CDR2 as YNFKEQ. V was clipped by 4 bases and J by 3 bases, with 16 bases between them. DNA for the CDR3: TGTGCCAGCAGCCTTCCCGGGACACCCAGCTACGAGCAGTACTTC. It codes for CASSLPGTPSYEQYF.